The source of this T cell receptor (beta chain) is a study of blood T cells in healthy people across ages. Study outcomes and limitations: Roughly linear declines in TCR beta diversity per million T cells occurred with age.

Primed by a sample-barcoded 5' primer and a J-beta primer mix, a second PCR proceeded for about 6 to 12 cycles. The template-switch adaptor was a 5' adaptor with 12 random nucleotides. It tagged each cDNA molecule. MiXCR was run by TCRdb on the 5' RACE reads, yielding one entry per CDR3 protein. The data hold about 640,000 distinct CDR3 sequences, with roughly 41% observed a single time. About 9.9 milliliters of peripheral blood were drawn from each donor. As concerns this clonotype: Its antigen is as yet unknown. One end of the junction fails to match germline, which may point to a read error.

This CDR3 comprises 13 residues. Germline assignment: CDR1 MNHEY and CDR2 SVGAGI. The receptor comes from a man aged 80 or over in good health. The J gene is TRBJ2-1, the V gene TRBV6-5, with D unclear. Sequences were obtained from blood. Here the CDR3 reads CASSSGYDREQFF. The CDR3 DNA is TGTGCTAGCAGTTCCGGATATGATCGTGAGCAGTTCTTC.